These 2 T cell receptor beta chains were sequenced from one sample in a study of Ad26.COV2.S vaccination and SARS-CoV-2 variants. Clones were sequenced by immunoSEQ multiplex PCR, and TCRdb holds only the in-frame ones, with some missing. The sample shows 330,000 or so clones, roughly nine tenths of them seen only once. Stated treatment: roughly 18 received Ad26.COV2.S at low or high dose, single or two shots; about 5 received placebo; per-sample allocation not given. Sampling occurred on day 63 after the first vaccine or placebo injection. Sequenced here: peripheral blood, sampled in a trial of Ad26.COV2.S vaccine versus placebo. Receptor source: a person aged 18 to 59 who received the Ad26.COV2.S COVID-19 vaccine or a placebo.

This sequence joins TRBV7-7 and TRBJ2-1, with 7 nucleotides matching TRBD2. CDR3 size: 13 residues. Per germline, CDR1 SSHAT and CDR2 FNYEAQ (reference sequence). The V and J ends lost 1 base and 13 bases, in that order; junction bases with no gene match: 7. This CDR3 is CASSLDMAGLQFF. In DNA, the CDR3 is TGTGCCAGCAGCTTAGATATGGCGGGACTACAGTTCTTC.

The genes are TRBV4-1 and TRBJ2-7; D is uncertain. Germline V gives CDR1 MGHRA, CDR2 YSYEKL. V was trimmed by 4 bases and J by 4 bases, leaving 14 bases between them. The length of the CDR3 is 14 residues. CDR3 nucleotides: TGCGCCAGCAGCCCCGACGCGGATTTTTACGAGCAGTACTTC. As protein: CASSPDADFYEQYF.